These T cell receptor beta chains were read from a single sample in a study of Ad26.COV2.S vaccination and SARS-CoV-2 variants. Assay used: immunoSEQ multiplex PCR; TCRdb lists only in-frame clones, some missing. The table records approximately 410,000 clones, 85% to 90% of them present only once. The sequences come from peripheral blood, collected in a trial of Ad26.COV2.S vaccine versus placebo. The receptor set was obtained from a person aged 18-60 years who received the Ad26.COV2.S COVID-19 vaccine or a placebo. Both conserved end residues are part of each CDR3. The order of the fields is J gene, D gene, V gene, clone size, CDR3 DNA, CDR3 protein. A D gene is named only where the DNA matches it firmly. Expanded clones get a size class; other rows say once, few or many, or leave the size out.

>TRBJ2-1|TRBD1|TRBV27|.
TGTGCCAGCAGTTCATTCCCGACAGGGAGGCAGTTCTTC
CASSSFPTGRQFF
>TRBJ1-3|.|TRBV5-4|few
TGTGCCAGCAGCTTTGGACAGAGCCTCTCTGGAAACACCATATATTTT
CASSFGQSLSGNTIYF
>TRBJ1-2|.|TRBV10-3|.
TGTGCCATCAGTGACAAGTTTGGCTACACCTTC
CAISDKFGYTF
>TRBJ1-2|TRBD1|TRBV3-1/TRBV3-2|.
TGTGCCAGCAGCCAAAATATACAGGGGGAAGATGGCTACACCTTC
CASSQNIQGEDGYTF
>TRBJ1-5|.|TRBV7-6|.
TGTGCCAGCAGCCCCCGAACGGGAATCAATCCCCAGCATTTT
CASSPRTGINPQHF
>TRBJ2-2|TRBD1|TRBV10-3|.
TGTGCCATCAGTGACAGGGACAGGAACACCGGGGAGCTGTTTTTT
CAISDRDRNTGELFF
>TRBJ2-7|TRBD2|TRBV11-2|once
TGTGCCAGCAGCTTAGCTAGCGGGGGGGCCTACGAGCAGTACTTC
CASSLASGGAYEQYF
>TRBJ2-3|.|TRBV7-3|.
TGTGCCAGCAGCCCGCTTGGGGCCCACACAGATACGCAGTATTTT
CASSPLGAHTDTQYF
>TRBJ2-1|.|TRBV7-3|.
TGTGCCAGCAGCCTCCGATTTGCCTCCTACAATGAGCAGTTCTTC
CASSLRFASYNEQFF
>TRBJ1-1|TRBD1|TRBV9|.
TGTGCCAGCAGCGCACAGGGGGAGAACACTGAAGCTTTCTTT
CASSAQGENTEAFF
>TRBJ2-1|TRBD1|TRBV23-1|.
TGCGCCAGCAGTCTCGCAAAACCGGGACAGGGGTTATCCGGGAATGAGCAGTTCTTC
CASSLAKPGQGLSGNEQFF
>TRBJ2-7|TRBD2|TRBV7-9|.
TGTGCCAGCAGATCGGAAACTAGCGGCGAGCAGTACTTC
CASRSETSGEQYF
>TRBJ1-5|TRBD1|TRBV27|.
TGTGCCAGCAGTACCGAACACAGGGGGGGCAATCAGCCCCAGCATTTT
CASSTEHRGGNQPQHF